This TCR beta chain was captured in a study of cytomegalovirus exposure and HLA in healthy donors. CDR3 length: 18 residues. CDR1 is SGHAT, CDR2 FQNNGV, per germline. V was pared by 4 bases and J by 3 bases, with 25 bases between. Study-level findings and limits: There were around 160 TCR beta chains listed as cytomegalovirus-associated.

About this clone: Antigen unknown.

The data were produced by immunoSEQ multiplex PCR, yet TCRdb's version contains in-frame clones alone and is incomplete. The sample holds 120,000 or so clones, about 88% seen once. The sample was PBMCs. This TCR was recovered from a man aged 25-45 years in good health and CMV-seronegative. The chain has TRBV11-2 and TRBJ2-7, with D possibly matching TRBD1 (6 bases). CDR3 in amino acids: CASSSVASGTNLVYEQYF. The CDR3 nucleotides are TGTGCCAGCAGCTCCGTTGCTTCCGGGACAAATCTTGTCTACGAGCAGTACTTC.